The clone carrying this T cell receptor (beta chain) was counted many times. V lost 2 bases and J lost 4, with 0 bases in between. The germline CDR1 and CDR2 sequences are SGHDN and FVKESK. The CDR3 is 10 residues long. Alongside a J-beta primer mix, a sample-barcoded 5' primer served in a second PCR lasting roughly 7 to 11 cycles. One entry per CDR3 protein results from TCRdb running MiXCR on the 5' RACE reads. The sample lists 1.4 million to 1.5 million distinct CDR3 sequences, 35% to 45% seen once, with under 8% in the top ten. The sample originates from a study of blood T cells in healthy people across ages.

Sequencing was done on a sample of blood. This sequence originates from a young woman in good health. This chain uses TRBV14 with TRBJ2-7; no reliable D call. CDR3 sequence reads: CASSQYEQYF. The CDR3 DNA follows: TGTGCCAGCAGCCAATACGAGCAGTACTTC.